Ten or more counts support the clone carrying this TCR beta chain. Its antigen is currently unknown. What supplied the PBMCs was approximately 10 ml of fresh peripheral blood. RNA transcripts were the template, and TCR beta CDR3 regions were amplified from them. First-round RT-PCR employed HTBI primers, with a second-round multiplex PCR after it. MiXCR was run by TCRdb on the multiplex PCR reads, yielding one entry per CDR3 protein. The data hold 350,000 to 400,000 distinct CDR3 sequences, with 15% observed a single time. Germline values: CDR1 MDHEN, CDR2 SYDVKM. The CDR3 consists of 14 residues. The ends lost 5 bases at V and 3 bases at J; junction bases unmatched: 6. The record originates from a study of Graves' ophthalmopathy and Graves' hyperthyroidism. Study observations and caveats: Sensitivity reached 70.59% and specificity about 73% when the model predicted ophthalmopathy progression. Thyroid clonotypes that were expanded above 0.001 frequency mostly also appeared in blood.

The source of this sequence is a woman under 30 with stable Graves' hyperthyroidism. J is TRBJ2-7 and V is TRBV28; TRBD1 aligns across 8 bases. Sequencing was carried out using peripheral blood. As DNA, the CDR3 is TGTGCCAGCAGTCCGGGACAGGTCTTCTACGAGCAGTACTTC. Translated, it gives CASSPGQVFYEQYF.